A single TCR beta chain is shown here with its context. Time point specified: patch test 1, 2 weeks after DPC sensitization. Noted treatment: therapeutic diphenylcyclopropenone sensitization with weekly scalp DPC. Every donor had alopecia and was 18 to 70 years old; all were suitable for DPC. The sample belongs to a study of human T cells and chemical hapten exposure. TCRdb processed the RACE reads anew with MiXCR; each CDR3 protein has one entry. The profile covers 80,000 to 100,000 distinct CDR3 sequences, with under 9% appearing a single time and 1.5% to 1.8% taken by the ten largest. V was shortened by 4 bases and J by 3 bases, with 16 bases between the two germline ends. Germline values: CDR1 SEHNR, CDR2 FQNEAQ (reference sequence). This CDR3 is built from 15 residues.

V usage is TRBV7-9 and J usage is TRBJ2-7, with D tentatively TRBD1 (7 bases). The TCR sequence derives from a woman in her 30s with alopecia areata. Some clones in this sample may be carry-over from other donors' samples. The sample was whole blood, taken in connection with sensitization to the hapten diphenylcyclopropenone (DPC). The CDR3 DNA reads as TGTGCCAGCAGCTCGTCAGGGGGGTTGCACTACGAGCAGTACTTC. Translation gives CASSSSGGLHYEQYF.